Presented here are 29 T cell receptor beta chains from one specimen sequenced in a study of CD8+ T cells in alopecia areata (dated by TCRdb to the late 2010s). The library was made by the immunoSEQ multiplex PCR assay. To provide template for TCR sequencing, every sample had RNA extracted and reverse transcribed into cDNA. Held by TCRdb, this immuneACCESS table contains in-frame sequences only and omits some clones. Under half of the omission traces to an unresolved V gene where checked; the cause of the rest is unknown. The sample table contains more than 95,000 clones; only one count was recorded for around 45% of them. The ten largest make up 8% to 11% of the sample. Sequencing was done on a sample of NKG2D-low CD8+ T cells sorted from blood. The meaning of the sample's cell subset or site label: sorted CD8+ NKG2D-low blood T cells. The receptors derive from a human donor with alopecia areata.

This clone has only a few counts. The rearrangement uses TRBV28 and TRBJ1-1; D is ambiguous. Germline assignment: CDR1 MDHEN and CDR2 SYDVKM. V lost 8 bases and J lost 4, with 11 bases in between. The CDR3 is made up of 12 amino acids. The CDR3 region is CASLYPGTEAFF. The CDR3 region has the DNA TGTGCCAGCCTATACCCCGGCACTGAAGCTTTCTTT.

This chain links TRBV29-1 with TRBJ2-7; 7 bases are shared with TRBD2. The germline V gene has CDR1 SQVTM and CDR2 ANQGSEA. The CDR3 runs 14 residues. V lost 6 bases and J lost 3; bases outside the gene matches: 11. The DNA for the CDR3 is TGCAGCGTACGTTTCGGACTAGGGAACTACGAGCAGTACTTC. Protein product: CSVRFGLGNYEQYF.

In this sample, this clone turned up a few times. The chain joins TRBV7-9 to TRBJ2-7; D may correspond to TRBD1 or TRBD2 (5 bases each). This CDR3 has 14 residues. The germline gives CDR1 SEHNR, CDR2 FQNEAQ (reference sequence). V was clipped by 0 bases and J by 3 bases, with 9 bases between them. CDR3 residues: CASSLAGTSYEQYF. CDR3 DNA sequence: TGTGCCAGCAGCTTAGCCGGGACCAGCTACGAGCAGTACTTC.

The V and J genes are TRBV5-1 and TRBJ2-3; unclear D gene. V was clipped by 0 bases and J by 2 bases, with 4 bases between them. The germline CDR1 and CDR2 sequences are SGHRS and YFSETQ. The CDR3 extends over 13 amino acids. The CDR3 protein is CASSLEDTDTQYF. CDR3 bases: TGCGCCAGCAGCTTGGAAGACACAGATACGCAGTATTTT.

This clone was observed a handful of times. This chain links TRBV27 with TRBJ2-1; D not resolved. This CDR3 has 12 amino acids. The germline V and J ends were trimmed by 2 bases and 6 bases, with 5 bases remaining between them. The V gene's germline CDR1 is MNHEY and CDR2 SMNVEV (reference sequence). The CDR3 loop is CASSLSSNEQFF. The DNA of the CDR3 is TGTGCCAGCAGTTTAAGCAGCAATGAGCAGTTCTTC.

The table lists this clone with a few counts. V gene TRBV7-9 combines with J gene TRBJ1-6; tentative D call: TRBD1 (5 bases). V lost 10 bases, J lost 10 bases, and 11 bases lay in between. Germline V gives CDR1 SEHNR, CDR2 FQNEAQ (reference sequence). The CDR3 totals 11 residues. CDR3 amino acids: CATGTESPLHF. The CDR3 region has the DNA TGTGCCACAGGGACGGAGTCACCCCTCCACTTT.

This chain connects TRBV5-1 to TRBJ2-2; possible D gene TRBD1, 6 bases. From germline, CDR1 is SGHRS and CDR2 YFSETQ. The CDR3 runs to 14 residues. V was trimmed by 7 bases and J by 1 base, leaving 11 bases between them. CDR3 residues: CASLGQQNTGELFF. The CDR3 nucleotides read TGCGCCAGCCTAGGACAGCAGAACACCGGGGAGCTGTTTTTT.

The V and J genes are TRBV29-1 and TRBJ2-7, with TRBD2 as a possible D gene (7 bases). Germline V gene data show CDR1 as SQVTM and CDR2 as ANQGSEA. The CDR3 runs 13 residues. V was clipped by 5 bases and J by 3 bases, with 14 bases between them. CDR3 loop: CSVRQGGGYEQYF. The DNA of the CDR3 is TGCAGCGTTCGGCAGGGAGGGGGCTACGAGCAGTACTTC.

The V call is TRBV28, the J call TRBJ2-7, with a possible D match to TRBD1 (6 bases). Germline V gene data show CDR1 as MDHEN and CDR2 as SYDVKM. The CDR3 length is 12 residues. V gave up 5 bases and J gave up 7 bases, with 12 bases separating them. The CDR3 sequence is CASSQDSWEQYF. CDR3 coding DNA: TGTGCCAGCAGTCAGGACAGTTGGGAGCAGTACTTC.

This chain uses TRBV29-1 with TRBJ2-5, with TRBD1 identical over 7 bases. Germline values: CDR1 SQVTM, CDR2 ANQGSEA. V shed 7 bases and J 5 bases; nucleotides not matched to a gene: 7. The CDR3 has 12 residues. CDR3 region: CSGNRGGETQYF. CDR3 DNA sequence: TGCAGCGGAAACAGGGGCGGGGAGACCCAGTACTTC.

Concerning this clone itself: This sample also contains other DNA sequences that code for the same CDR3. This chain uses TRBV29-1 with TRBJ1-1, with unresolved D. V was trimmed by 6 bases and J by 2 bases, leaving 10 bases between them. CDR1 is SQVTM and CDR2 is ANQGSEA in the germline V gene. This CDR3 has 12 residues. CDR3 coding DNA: TGCAGCGTGGATTCCGGTAACACTGAAGCTTTCTTT. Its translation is CSVDSGNTEAFF. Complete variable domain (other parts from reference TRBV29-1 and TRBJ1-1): SAVISQKPSRDICQRGTSLTIQCQVDSQVTMMFWYRQQPGQSLTLIATANQGSEATYESGFVIDKFPISRPNLTFSTLTVSNMSPEDSSIYLCSVDSGNTEAFFGQGTRLTVV.

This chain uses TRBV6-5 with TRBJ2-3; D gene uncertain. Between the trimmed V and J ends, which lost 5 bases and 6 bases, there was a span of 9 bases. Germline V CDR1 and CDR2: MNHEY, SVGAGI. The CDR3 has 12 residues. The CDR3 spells CASSAVADTQYF. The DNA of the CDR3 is TGTGCCAGCAGTGCCGTGGCGGATACGCAGTATTTT.

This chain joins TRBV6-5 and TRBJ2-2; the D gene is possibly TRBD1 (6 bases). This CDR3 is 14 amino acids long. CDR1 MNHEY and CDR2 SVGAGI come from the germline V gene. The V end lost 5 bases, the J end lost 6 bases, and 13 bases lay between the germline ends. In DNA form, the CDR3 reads TGTGCCAGCAGTCGTACACAGGGTTCCGGGGAGCTGTTTTTT. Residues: CASSRTQGSGELFF.

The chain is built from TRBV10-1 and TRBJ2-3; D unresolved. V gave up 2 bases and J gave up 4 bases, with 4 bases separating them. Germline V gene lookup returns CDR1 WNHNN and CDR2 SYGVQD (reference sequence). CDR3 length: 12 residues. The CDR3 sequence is CASSEGPDTQYF. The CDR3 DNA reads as TGCGCCAGCAGTGAGGGGCCAGATACGCAGTATTTT.

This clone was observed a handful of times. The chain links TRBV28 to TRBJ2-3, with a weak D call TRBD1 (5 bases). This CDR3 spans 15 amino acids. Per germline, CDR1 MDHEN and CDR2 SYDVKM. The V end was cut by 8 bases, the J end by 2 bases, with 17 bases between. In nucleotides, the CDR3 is TGTGCCAGCCGTCTCTCAACGGACATCACAGATACGCAGTATTTT. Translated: CASRLSTDITDTQYF.

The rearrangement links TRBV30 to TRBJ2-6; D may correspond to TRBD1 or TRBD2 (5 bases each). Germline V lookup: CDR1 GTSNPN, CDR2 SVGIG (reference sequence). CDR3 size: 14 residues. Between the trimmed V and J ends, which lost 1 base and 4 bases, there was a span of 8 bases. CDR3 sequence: CAWSAGTGANVLTF. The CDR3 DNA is TGTGCCTGGAGTGCAGGGACCGGGGCCAACGTCCTGACTTTC.

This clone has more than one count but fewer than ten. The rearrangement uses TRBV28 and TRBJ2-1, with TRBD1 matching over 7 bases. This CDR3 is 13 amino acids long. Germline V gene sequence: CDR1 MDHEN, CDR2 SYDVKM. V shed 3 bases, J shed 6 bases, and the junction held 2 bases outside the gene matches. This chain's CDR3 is CASSLRGRNEQFF. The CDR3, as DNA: TGTGCCAGCAGTTTGAGGGGGCGCAATGAGCAGTTCTTC.

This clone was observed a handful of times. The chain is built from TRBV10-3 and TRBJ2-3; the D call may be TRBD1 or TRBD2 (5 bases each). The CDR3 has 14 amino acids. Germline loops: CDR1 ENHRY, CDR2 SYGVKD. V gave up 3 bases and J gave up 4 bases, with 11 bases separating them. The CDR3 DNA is TGTGCCATCAGTGAAGGGACGGGCTCAGATACGCAGTATTTT. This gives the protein CAISEGTGSDTQYF.

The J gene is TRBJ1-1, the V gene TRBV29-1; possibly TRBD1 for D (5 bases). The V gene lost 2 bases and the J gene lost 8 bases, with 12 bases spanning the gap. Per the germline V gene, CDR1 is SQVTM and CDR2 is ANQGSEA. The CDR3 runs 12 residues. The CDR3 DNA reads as TGCAGCGTTGAACGTTCCGGGGGGGAAGCTTTCTTT. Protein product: CSVERSGGEAFF.

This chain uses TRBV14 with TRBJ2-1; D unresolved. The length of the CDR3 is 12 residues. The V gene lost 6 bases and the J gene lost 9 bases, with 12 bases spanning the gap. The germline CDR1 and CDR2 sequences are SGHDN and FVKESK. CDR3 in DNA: TGTGCCAGCAGTCACGTGGACGCTGAGCAGTTCTTC. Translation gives CASSHVDAEQFF. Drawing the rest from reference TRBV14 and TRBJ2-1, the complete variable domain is EAGVTQFPSHSVIEKGQTVTLRCDPISGHDNLYWYRRVMGKEIKFLLHFVKESKQDESGMPNNRFLAERTGGTYSTLKVQPAELEDSGVYFCASSHVDAEQFFGPGTRLTVL.

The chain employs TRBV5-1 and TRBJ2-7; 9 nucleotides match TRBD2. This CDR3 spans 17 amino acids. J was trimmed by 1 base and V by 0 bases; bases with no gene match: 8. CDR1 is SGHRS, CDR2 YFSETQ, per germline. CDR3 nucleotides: TGCGCCAGCAGCTTGGCCGAGGCTAGCGGGGCGTCCTACGAGCAGTACTTC. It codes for CASSLAEASGASYEQYF.

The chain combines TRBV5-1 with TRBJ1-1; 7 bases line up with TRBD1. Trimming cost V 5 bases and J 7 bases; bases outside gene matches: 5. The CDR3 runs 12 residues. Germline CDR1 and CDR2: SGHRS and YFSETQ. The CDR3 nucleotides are TGCGCCAGCAGACCCGGACAGGTTGAAGCTTTCTTT. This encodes CASRPGQVEAFF. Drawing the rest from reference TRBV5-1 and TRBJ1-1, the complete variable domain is KAGVTQTPRYLIKTRGQQVTLSCSPISGHRSVSWYQQTPGQGLQFLFEYFSETQRNKGNFPGRFSGRQFSNSRSEMNVSTLELGDSALYLCASRPGQVEAFFGQGTRLTVV.

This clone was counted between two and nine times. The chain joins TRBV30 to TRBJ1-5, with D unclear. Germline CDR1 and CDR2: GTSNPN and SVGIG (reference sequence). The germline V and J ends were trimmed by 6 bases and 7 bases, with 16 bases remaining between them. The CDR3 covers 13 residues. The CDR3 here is CACNDQPGQPQHF. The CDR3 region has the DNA TGTGCCTGCAACGACCAACCCGGCCAGCCCCAGCATTTT. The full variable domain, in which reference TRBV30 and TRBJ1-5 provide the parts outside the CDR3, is SQTIHQWPATLVQPVGSPLSLECTVEGTSNPNLYWYRQAAGRGLQLLFYSVGIGQISSEVPQNLSASRPQDRQFILSSKKLLLSDSGFYLCACNDQPGQPQHFGDGTRLSIL.

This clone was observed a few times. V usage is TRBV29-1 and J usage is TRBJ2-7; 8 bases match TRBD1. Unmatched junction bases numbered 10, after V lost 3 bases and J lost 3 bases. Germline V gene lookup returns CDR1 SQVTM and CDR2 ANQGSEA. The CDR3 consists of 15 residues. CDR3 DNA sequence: TGCAGCGTTGATTCCATAACAGGGGGTCTCTACGAGCAGTACTTC. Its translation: CSVDSITGGLYEQYF.

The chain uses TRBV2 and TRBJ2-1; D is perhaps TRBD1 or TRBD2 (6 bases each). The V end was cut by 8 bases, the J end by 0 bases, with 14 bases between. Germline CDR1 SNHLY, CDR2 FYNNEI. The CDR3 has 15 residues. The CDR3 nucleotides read TGTGCCAGCCGGGTAGCGGACAGCTCCTACAATGAGCAGTTCTTC. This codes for CASRVADSSYNEQFF.

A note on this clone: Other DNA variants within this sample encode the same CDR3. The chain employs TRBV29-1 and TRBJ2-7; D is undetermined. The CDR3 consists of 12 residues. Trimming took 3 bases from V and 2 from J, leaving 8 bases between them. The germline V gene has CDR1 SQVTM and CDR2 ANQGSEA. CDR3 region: CSVETKPYEQYF. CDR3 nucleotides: TGCAGCGTTGAGACAAAGCCCTACGAGCAGTACTTC.

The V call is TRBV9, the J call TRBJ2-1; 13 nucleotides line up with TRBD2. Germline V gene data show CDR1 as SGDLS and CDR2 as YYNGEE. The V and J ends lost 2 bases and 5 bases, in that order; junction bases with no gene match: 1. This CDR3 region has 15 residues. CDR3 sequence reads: CASSVTSGRHNEQFF. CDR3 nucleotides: TGTGCCAGCAGCGTGACTAGCGGGAGGCACAATGAGCAGTTCTTC.

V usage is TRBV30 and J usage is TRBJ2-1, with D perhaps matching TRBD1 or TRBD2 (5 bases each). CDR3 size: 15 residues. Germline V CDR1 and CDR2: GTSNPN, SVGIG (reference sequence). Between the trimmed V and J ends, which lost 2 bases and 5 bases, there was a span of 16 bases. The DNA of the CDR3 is TGTGCCTGGAGTAACGGGGCCTTTGTGAACAATGAGCAGTTCTTC. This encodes CAWSNGAFVNNEQFF.

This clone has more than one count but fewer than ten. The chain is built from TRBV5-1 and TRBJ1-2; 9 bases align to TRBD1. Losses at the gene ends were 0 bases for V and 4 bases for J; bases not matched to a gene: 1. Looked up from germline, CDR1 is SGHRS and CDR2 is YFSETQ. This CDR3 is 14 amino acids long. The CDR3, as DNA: TGCGCCAGCAGCTTGGAACAGGGGGCCTATGGCTACACCTTC. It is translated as CASSLEQGAYGYTF.